Below, one TCR beta chain is given with its context. Its specificity is not known. This specimen comes from a study of T cells in Graves' hyperthyroidism and ophthalmopathy. The germline V gene has CDR1 MGHRA and CDR2 YSYEKL. V lost 2 bases and J 13 bases, leaving 12 bases between the germline ends. This CDR3 region has 12 residues. RNA transcripts were the template for amplifying TCR beta CDR3 regions. HTBI primers were used for first-round RT-PCR of the TCR CDR3. In TCRdb, the multiplex PCR reads were re-called with MiXCR into one record per CDR3 protein. This table has 350,000 to 500,000 distinct CDR3 sequences, roughly 15% appearing once. Notes on the study in general: Ophthalmopathy, as predicted by the model, came a median approximately 5.9 months after the prediction.

The clonotype originates from a woman under 30 with Graves' hyperthyroidism. This chain uses TRBV4-1 with TRBJ2-1, with D possibly being TRBD1 (6 bases). The sample taken for sequencing was blood. As DNA, the CDR3 is TGCGCCAGCAGCCAAAGAGGGGACACACAGTTCTTC. This encodes CASSQRGDTQFF.